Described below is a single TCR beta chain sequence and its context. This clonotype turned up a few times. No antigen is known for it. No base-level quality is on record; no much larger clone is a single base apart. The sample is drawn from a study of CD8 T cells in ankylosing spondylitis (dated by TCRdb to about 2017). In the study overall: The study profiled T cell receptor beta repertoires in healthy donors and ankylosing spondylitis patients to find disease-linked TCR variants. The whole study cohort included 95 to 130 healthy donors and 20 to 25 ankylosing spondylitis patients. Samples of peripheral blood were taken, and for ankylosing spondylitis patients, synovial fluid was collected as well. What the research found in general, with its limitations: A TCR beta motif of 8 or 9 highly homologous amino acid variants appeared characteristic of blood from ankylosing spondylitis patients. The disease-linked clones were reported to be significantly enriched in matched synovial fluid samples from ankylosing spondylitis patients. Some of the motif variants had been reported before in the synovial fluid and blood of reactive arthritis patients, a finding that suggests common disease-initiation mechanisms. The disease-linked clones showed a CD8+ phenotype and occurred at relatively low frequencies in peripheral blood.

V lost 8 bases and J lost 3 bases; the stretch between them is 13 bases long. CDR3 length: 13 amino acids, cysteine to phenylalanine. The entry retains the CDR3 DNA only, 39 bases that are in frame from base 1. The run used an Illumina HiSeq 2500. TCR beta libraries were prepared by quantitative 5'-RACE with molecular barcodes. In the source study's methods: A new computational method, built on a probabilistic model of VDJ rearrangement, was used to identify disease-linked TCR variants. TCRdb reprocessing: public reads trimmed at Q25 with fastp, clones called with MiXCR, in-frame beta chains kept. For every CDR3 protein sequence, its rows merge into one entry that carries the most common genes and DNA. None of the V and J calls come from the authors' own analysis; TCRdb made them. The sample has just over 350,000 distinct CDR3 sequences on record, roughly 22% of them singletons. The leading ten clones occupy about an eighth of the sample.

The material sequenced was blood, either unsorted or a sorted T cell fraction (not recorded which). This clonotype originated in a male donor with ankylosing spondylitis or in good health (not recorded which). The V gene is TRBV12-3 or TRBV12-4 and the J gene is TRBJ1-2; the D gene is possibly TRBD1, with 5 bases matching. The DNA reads TGTGCCAGCGGTGGGACGGCCCACTATGGCTACACCTTC. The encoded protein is CASGGTAHYGYTF.